A selection of T cell receptor beta chains follows, all from one sample in a study of post-analysis software for immune sequencing data. TCRdb re-derived calls from the PCR reads in MiXCR, one entry per CDR3 protein. The sample yields a few hundred thousand distinct CDR3 sequences, roughly 45% seen once. Sequenced: blood. These receptor sequences come from a girl aged 5 to 17 with multiple sclerosis. Both conserved end residues are part of each CDR3. The D gene is left open where the match is weak. Size tells how often a clone was seen (once, few, many) or the class of an expanded clone, and some rows leave it out.

CDR3nt	CDR3aa	len	d_gene	v_gene	j_gene	abundance
TGCAGCGTTGAAGATTTCGGTATGGTCGAGACCCAGTACTTC	CSVEDFGMVETQYF	14	.	TRBV29-1	TRBJ2-5	few
TGTGCCAGCAGTGATTGGGGTGGACAGGGGGCGGTCGAGCAGTACTTC	CASSDWGGQGAVEQYF	16	TRBD1	TRBV2	TRBJ2-7	few
TGTGCCAGCAGTTATCGGGAGACCTCCTACAATGAGCAGTTCTTC	CASSYRETSYNEQFF	15	.	TRBV6-2/TRBV6-3	TRBJ2-1	.
TGTGCCAGCAGCCGACAGGCGGGAGGATACAATGAGCAGTTCTTC	CASSRQAGGYNEQFF	15	TRBD2	TRBV3-1	TRBJ2-1	few
TGTGCCAGCCTTAGGTCAGGATCCTATGACTACACCTTC	CASLRSGSYDYTF	13	.	TRBV6-5	TRBJ1-2	.
TGTGCCAGCTCAACGGGACTAGCGGGGGACTACGAGCAGTACTTC	CASSTGLAGDYEQYF	15	TRBD2	TRBV18	TRBJ2-7	.
TGCAGCGCCTTAACTAGCAGGTACGAGCAGTACTTC	CSALTSRYEQYF	12	.	TRBV29-1	TRBJ2-7	few
TGCGCCAGCAGCCGATTGGGACAGGTGCCACACGAGCAGTACTTC	CASSRLGQVPHEQYF	15	TRBD1	TRBV4-1	TRBJ2-7	few
TGCAGCGTGCCTGATGGCCGAATTAGATATGGCTACACCTTC	CSVPDGRIRYGYTF	14	.	TRBV29-1	TRBJ1-2	few
TGCAGTGCCGGGACTAGCGGGGACCAAGAGACCCAGTACTTC	CSAGTSGDQETQYF	14	TRBD2	TRBV20-1	TRBJ2-5	.
TGCGCCAGCAGCCTTCGAACAATAGGACCGGGATCCTACGAGCAGTACTTC	CASSLRTIGPGSYEQYF	17	.	TRBV4-1	TRBJ2-7	few
TGCAGTGCTAGACCCCCAGGGAGTATGACTGAAGCTTTCTTT	CSARPPGSMTEAFF	14	.	TRBV20-1	TRBJ1-1	.
TGTGCCAGCAGCTTAAGTGCGAACACCGGGGAGCTGTTTTTT	CASSLSANTGELFF	14	.	TRBV11-2	TRBJ2-2	few
TGCGCCAGCAGCCTCAGAGCGGGGACTAGCGGGAGATACGAGCAGTACTTC	CASSLRAGTSGRYEQYF	17	TRBD2	TRBV5-1	TRBJ2-7	few
TGTGCCAGCAGTTTGGGACTAGCGGGAGGTAGATGGTTCTTC	CASSLGLAGGRWFF	14	TRBD2	TRBV12-3/TRBV12-4	TRBJ2-1	few
TGCAGCGCTAGCCAGTGGGATAAACTGGTTAATGAGCAGTTCTTC	CSASQWDKLVNEQFF	15	.	TRBV20-1	TRBJ2-1	.
TGCAGCATCCGGCGGGAATACAATGAGCAGTTCTTC	CSIRREYNEQFF	12	.	TRBV29-1	TRBJ2-1	.
TGTGCCAGCAGCCCACCCTCTGTCTGGTCCTACAATGAGCAGTTCTTC	CASSPPSVWSYNEQFF	16	.	TRBV11-2	TRBJ2-1	.
TGTGCCAGCAGCTTAAGGTATGCGGGAGTTGAAGCTTTCTTT	CASSLRYAGVEAFF	14	.	TRBV7-2	TRBJ1-1	.
TGTGCCAGCAGTTATAGCGGGAGTATAACAGATACGCAGTATTTT	CASSYSGSITDTQYF	15	TRBD2	TRBV6-1	TRBJ2-3	.
TGTGCCAGCAGCTTAGCGGTGACAGGACACCCTACCCAGTACTTC	CASSLAVTGHPTQYF	15	.	TRBV7-9	TRBJ2-5	.
TGCGCCAGCAGCTTGGCGGGGACAGGAATCTATGGCTACACCTTC	CASSLAGTGIYGYTF	15	TRBD1	TRBV5-1	TRBJ1-2	.
TGTGCCAGCAGCCGCCTAGCGGGAGGGCAAGAGACCCAGTACTTC	CASSRLAGGQETQYF	15	TRBD2	TRBV12-3/TRBV12-4	TRBJ2-5	.